Reported below is one T cell receptor beta chain. Here immunoSEQ multiplex PCR was the method, and the copy in TCRdb shows in-frame clones only, minus some. This table holds about 360,000 clones, around 87% found once. These data belong to a study of blood T cell repertoires in COVID-19. This CDR3 contains 13 residues. CDR1 is SNHLY and CDR2 is FYNNEI in the germline V gene. The J segment lost 11 bases and the V segment lost 8 bases, leaving 15 bases of the junction unmatched. The rearrangement joins TRBV2 to TRBJ2-7; TRBD2 matches at 7 bases. This TCR was recovered from a human donor in a cohort sampled during active COVID-19. Sequencing was carried out using peripheral blood. CDR3 residues: CASQALADTMEYF. As DNA, the CDR3 is TGTGCCAGCCAAGCGCTAGCGGATACTATGGAGTACTTC.